These 4 T cell receptor beta chains were all obtained from the same sample, sequenced in a study of blood T cell repertoires in COVID-19. Data came from immunoSEQ multiplex PCR; TCRdb stores just in-frame clones and leaves some out. The sample contains approximately 110,000 clones, 75% to 90% of which appear only once. Sequencing was performed on peripheral blood. These receptors all stem from a woman aged 55-69 years with COVID-19, enrolled during active disease.

The chain is built from TRBV2 and TRBJ1-1; weak D call: TRBD1 (6 bases). V was clipped by 5 bases and J by 0 bases, with 7 bases between them. This CDR3 has 13 amino acids. CDR1 and CDR2 (germline): SNHLY, FYNNEI. The CDR3 DNA reads TGTGCCAGCAGTAGGACAGTGAACACTGAAGCTTTCTTT. As protein: CASSRTVNTEAFF.

The rearrangement links TRBV2 to TRBJ2-7; D may be TRBD1 (5 bases). Trimming removed 5 bases at V and 6 bases at J, with 11 bases between. The CDR3 extends over 12 amino acids. Germline V gene data show CDR1 as SNHLY and CDR2 as FYNNEI. CDR3 residues: CASSTQGTEQYF. The CDR3 region has the DNA TGTGCCAGCAGTACCCAGGGAACCGAGCAGTACTTC.

The rearrangement links TRBV7-2 to TRBJ1-3, with a weak D call TRBD1 (5 bases). The CDR3 totals 15 residues. In germline, CDR1 is SGHTA, CDR2 FQGNSA. Trimming left V 5 bases short and J 0 bases short, with 11 bases between. The CDR3 spells CASSTGGGSGNTIYF. CDR3 nucleotides: TGTGCCAGCAGCACGGGGGGAGGCTCTGGAAACACCATATATTTT.

The chain combines TRBV11-2 with TRBJ1-1; no firm D call. The CDR3 is 13 amino acids. The V end lost 3 bases, the J end lost 2 bases, and 7 bases lay between the germline ends. Germline loops: CDR1 SGHAT, CDR2 FQNNGV. CDR3 in DNA: TGTGCCAGCAGCTTCGAGTTCAACACTGAAGCTTTCTTT. Translating it yields CASSFEFNTEAFF.